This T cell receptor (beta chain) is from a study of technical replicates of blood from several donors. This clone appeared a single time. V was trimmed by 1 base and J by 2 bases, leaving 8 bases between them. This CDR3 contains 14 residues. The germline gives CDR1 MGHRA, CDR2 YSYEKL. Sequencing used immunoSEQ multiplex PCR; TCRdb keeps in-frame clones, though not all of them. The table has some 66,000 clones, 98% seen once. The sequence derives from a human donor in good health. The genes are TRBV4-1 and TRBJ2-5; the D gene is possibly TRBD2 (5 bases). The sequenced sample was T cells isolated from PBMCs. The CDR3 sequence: CASSQGRGQETQYF. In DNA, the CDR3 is TGCGCCAGCAGCCAAGGACGAGGGCAAGAGACCCAGTACTTC.